The 18 T cell receptor beta chains in this list originate from one sample, sequenced in a study of T cell responses to AZD1222 COVID-19 vaccine. Method: immunoSEQ multiplex PCR; TCRdb's copy keeps in-frame clones and lacks some. The data show 110,000 to 150,000 clones, 85% to 90% seen once. Material: peripheral blood, obtained on day 0 of AZD1222 vaccination. The receptors were sampled from an adult in good health.

Details on this clone: Other DNA sequences in the sample encode the same CDR3. The rearrangement links TRBV12-3 or TRBV12-4 to TRBJ1-1; D is unclear. The CDR3 extends over 13 amino acids. Trimming took 5 bases from V and 4 from J, leaving 11 bases between them. This CDR3 reads CASSLRPGTEAFF. The CDR3 nucleotides read TGTGCCAGCAGTCTCCGTCCAGGCACTGAAGCTTTCTTT.

This clone was detected only once. This chain joins TRBV27 and TRBJ2-7; 7 positions agree with TRBD2. Germline V gives CDR1 MNHEY, CDR2 SMNVEV (reference sequence). There are 15 residues in the CDR3. V lost 4 bases to trimming and J lost 6 bases; unmatched junction nucleotides: 12. The CDR3 region has the DNA TGTGCCAGCAGTTCCCAACTAGCGTCCCGGGGCGAGCAGTACTTC. Its translation: CASSSQLASRGEQYF.

The chain employs TRBV30 and TRBJ2-1; either TRBD1 or TRBD2 may fit D (5 bases each). The CDR3 loop spans 13 amino acids. The germline gives CDR1 GTSNPN, CDR2 SVGIG (reference sequence). CDR3: CAGTGAAYNEQFF. Here the CDR3 DNA reads TGTGCAGGGACGGGCGCAGCATACAATGAGCAGTTCTTC.

The chain recombines TRBV6-5 with TRBJ2-7; a weak D match, TRBD1 (5 bases). Germline CDR1 reads MNHEY; CDR2 reads SVGAGI. The V gene lost 4 bases and the J gene lost 6 bases, with 19 bases spanning the gap. The CDR3 runs 15 residues. The CDR3 region has the DNA TGTGCCAGCAGTTCGACCGGGCCCCAAGGGGCCGAGCAGTACTTC. Protein: CASSSTGPQGAEQYF.

In DNA form, the CDR3 reads TGTGCCAGCAGTTACGCGGGTAAACCTAACTATGGCTACACCTTC. Translating it yields CASSYAGKPNYGYTF. This chain connects TRBV6-5 to TRBJ1-2; D unresolved. V was clipped by 2 bases and J by 0 bases, with 10 bases between them. The CDR3 covers 15 residues. Per germline, CDR1 MNHEY and CDR2 SVGAGI.

The rearrangement uses TRBV6-5 and TRBJ2-7, with 7 bases fitting TRBD2. With V trimmed by 2 bases and J by 6 bases, 10 bases remained unmatched. The CDR3 consists of 15 residues. CDR1 MNHEY and CDR2 SVGAGI come from the germline V gene. The CDR3 bases are TGTGCCAGCAGTTACGGGTACGGCGGGAGTGGCGAGCAGTACTTC. This encodes CASSYGYGGSGEQYF.

The chain carries TRBV7-8 and TRBJ1-5; D perhaps matches TRBD1 (5 bases). V shed 5 bases and J shed 1 base, with 15 bases lying between them. The CDR3 runs 16 residues. Germline-derived CDR1 and CDR2 are SGHVS and FQNEAQ. The CDR3 loop is CASSDTHGGSNQPQHF. As DNA, the CDR3 is TGTGCCAGCAGCGATACCCACGGGGGAAGCAATCAGCCCCAGCATTTT.

The rearrangement links TRBV2 to TRBJ1-2; D gene uncertain. V was shortened by 6 bases and J by 2 bases, with 7 bases between the two germline ends. Germline CDR1 reads SNHLY; CDR2 reads FYNNEI. The CDR3 covers 12 residues. The CDR3 protein is CASRADNYGYTF. The CDR3 DNA follows: TGTGCCAGCAGAGCAGACAACTATGGCTACACCTTC.

The CDR3 spells CASSPTQGDFGYTF. CDR3 bases: TGTGCCAGCAGCCCTACCCAGGGCGATTTTGGCTACACCTTC. This chain uses TRBV7-9 with TRBJ1-2, with D possibly matching TRBD1 (5 bases). Trimming left V 5 bases short and J 7 bases short, with 17 bases between. The CDR3 loop spans 14 amino acids. CDR1 is SEHNR, CDR2 FQNEAQ, per germline (reference sequence).

This chain uses TRBV4-1 with TRBJ1-6; D call uncertain. Germline V gene data show CDR1 as MGHRA and CDR2 as YSYEKL. Trimming took 4 bases from V and 0 from J, leaving 25 bases between them. This CDR3 has 21 amino acids. CDR3 coding DNA: TGCGCCAGCAGCCCCCAACAATTGACGGCTGGCCCAAGCTCCTATAATTCACCCCTCCACTTT. Its translation is CASSPQQLTAGPSSYNSPLHF.

The chain couples TRBV7-9 to TRBJ1-2, with a weak D call TRBD1 (5 bases). V lost 5 bases to trimming and J lost 8 bases, with 24 bases between them. The CDR3 is 16 residues long. Looked up from germline, CDR1 is SEHNR and CDR2 is FQNEAQ (reference sequence). CDR3 in DNA: TGTGCCAGCAGCCCACGGGACTTTCGCCTAATACAGGGCTACACCTTC. Translated: CASSPRDFRLIQGYTF.

The chain is built from TRBV28 and TRBJ2-3, with a possible D match to TRBD1 (5 bases). Germline V gives CDR1 MDHEN, CDR2 SYDVKM. This CDR3 has 15 residues. Trimming cost V 1 base and J 2 bases, with 10 bases left between them. CDR3 in DNA: TGTGCCAGCAGTTTATTGCAGGGCGTCACAGATACGCAGTATTTT. Amino acids: CASSLLQGVTDTQYF.

The J gene is TRBJ1-4, the V gene TRBV4-1; unclear D gene. This CDR3 has 13 residues. In germline, CDR1 is MGHRA, CDR2 YSYEKL. The V end was cut by 4 bases, the J end by 4 bases, with 7 bases between. In nucleotides, the CDR3 is TGCGCCAGCAGCCTACAGATTAATGAAAAACTGTTTTTT. It specifies CASSLQINEKLFF.

The chain joins TRBV4-1 to TRBJ2-7; either TRBD1 or TRBD2 may supply D (6 bases each). Trimming left V 8 bases short and J 4 bases short, with 27 bases between. The CDR3 is made up of 17 amino acids. Looked up from germline, CDR1 is MGHRA and CDR2 is YSYEKL. The CDR3 is CASRPTASSDRFYEQYF. In DNA, the CDR3 is TGCGCCAGCCGACCGACGGCGTCTAGCGACAGGTTTTACGAGCAGTACTTC.

This chain links TRBV6-6 with TRBJ2-1; TRBD2 agrees at 12 bases. The V gene's germline CDR1 is MNHNY and CDR2 SVGAGI (reference sequence). The CDR3 is 15 residues long. The V and J ends lost 5 bases and 6 bases, in that order; junction bases with no gene match: 5. Here the CDR3 DNA reads TGTGCCAGCAGTCCGCCGGGACTAGCGGGCAATGAGCAGTTCTTC. This gives the protein CASSPPGLAGNEQFF.

The J gene is TRBJ2-1, the V gene TRBV5-6; D unclear. Trimming removed 0 bases at V and 3 bases at J, with 13 bases between. CDR3 size: 16 residues. Germline V gene lookup returns CDR1 SGHDT and CDR2 YYEEEE. CDR3 amino acids: CASSLENGKFYNEQFF. The CDR3 nucleotides read TGTGCCAGCAGCTTGGAAAATGGAAAATTCTACAATGAGCAGTTCTTC.

Details on this clone: At the DNA level, this CDR3 is encoded by other sequences in the same sample as well. V gene TRBV9 combines with J gene TRBJ2-3, with TRBD2 matching 8 bases. Germline CDR1 SGDLS, CDR2 YYNGEE. The CDR3 consists of 15 residues. Trimming cost V 3 bases and J 0 bases; bases outside gene matches: 3. The CDR3 DNA reads as TGTGCCAGCAGCGCGGGGACTAGGAGCACAGATACGCAGTATTTT. This translates into CASSAGTRSTDTQYF.

The chain is built from TRBV5-5 and TRBJ1-4, with D uncertain. The germline CDR1 and CDR2 sequences are SGHKS and YYEKEE (reference sequence). The V and J ends lost 0 bases and 3 bases respectively, with 3 bases between them. The CDR3 totals 13 residues. CDR3 coding DNA: TGTGCCAGCAGCTTGGCCTCTAATGAAAAACTGTTTTTT. This encodes CASSLASNEKLFF.